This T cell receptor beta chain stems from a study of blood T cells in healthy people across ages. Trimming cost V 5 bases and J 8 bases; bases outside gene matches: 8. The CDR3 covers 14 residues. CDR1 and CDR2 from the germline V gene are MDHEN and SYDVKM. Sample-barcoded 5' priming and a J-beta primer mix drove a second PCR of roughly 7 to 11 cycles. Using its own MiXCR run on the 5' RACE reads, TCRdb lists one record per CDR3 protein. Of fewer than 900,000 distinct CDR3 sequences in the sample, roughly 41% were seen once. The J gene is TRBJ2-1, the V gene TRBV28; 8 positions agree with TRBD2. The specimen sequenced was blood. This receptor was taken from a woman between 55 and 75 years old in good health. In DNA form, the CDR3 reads TGTGCCAGCAGTCTCGAGCTCGGGAGGGATGAGCAGTTCTTC. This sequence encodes CASSLELGRDEQFF.